Listed below are T cell receptor beta chains from one sample, sequenced in a study of T cells in Graves' hyperthyroidism and ophthalmopathy. TCRdb analysed the multiplex PCR reads with MiXCR anew, one entry per CDR3 protein. The top ten clones hold about 34% of a sample with 40,000 to 60,000 distinct CDR3 sequences, 45% to 65% of them seen once. The sample was peripheral blood or thyroid tissue (not recorded which). These receptors all come from a man between 18 and 29 years old with Graves' hyperthyroidism. CDR3s include the opening cysteine and the closing phenylalanine or tryptophan. Fields, in order: J gene, V gene, D gene, clone size, CDR3 protein, CDR3 DNA. The D gene is left open where the match is weak. Size values are once, few and many counts, or a class for expanded clones, and some rows have none.

>TRBJ2-7|TRBV5-1|-|many
CASSLSSISYEQYF
TGCGCCAGCAGCCTCTCTAGCATCTCCTACGAGCAGTACTTC
>TRBJ1-2|TRBV10-3|TRBD1|few
CAAQITGEGNYGYTF
TGTGCCGCACAGATAACAGGGGAGGGTAACTATGGCTACACCTTC
>TRBJ1-5|TRBV19|-|few
CASSRDRYQPQHF
TGTGCCAGTAGTCGCGACAGGTACCAGCCCCAGCATTTT
>TRBJ2-7|TRBV9|-|-
CASSVGTGEQYF
TGTGCCAGCAGCGTCGGGACCGGCGAGCAGTACTTC
>TRBJ1-1|TRBV19|-|-
CAGSMDRSQGEAEAFF
TGTGCCGGTAGTATGGACCGAAGCCAAGGTGAAGCTGAAGCTTTCTTT
>TRBJ2-5|TRBV11-2|-|many
CASSLGTMLETQYF
TGTGCCAGCAGCTTAGGGACAATGCTTGAGACCCAGTACTTC
>TRBJ2-7|TRBV10-2|-|-
CASSERTGLRYEQYF
TGCGCCAGCAGTGAACGGACGGGACTCCGCTACGAGCAGTACTTC
>TRBJ1-1|TRBV14|-|once
CASSQVTGWTEAFF
TGTGCCAGCAGCCAAGTTACGGGCTGGACTGAAGCTTTCTTT
>TRBJ2-7|TRBV7-9|-|many
CASSLSGINSYEQYF
TGTGCCAGCAGCTTATCAGGCATAAACTCCTACGAGCAGTACTTC
>TRBJ2-2|TRBV20-1|TRBD2|many
CSARTSGSQDGELFF
TGCAGTGCTAGAACTAGCGGGAGCCAGGACGGGGAGCTGTTTTTT
>TRBJ1-1|TRBV10-3|-|medium-sized
CAIRPNQGNTEAFF
TGTGCCATCAGACCAAATCAGGGGAACACTGAAGCTTTCTTT
>TRBJ2-5|TRBV7-8|TRBD1|-
CASSNQGAHETQYF
TGTGCCAGCAGCAATCAGGGGGCGCATGAGACCCAGTACTTC
>TRBJ1-6|TRBV4-3|-|many
CASSQEMGTSSYNSPLHF
TGCGCCAGCAGCCAAGAGATGGGGACCAGCTCCTATAATTCACCCCTCCACTTT
>TRBJ1-6|TRBV29-1|-|-
CSVQAGDNSPLHF
TGCAGCGTCCAGGCGGGAGATAATTCACCCCTCCACTTC
>TRBJ1-1|TRBV19|TRBD1|-
CASGIQGSNTEAFF
TGTGCCAGTGGTATACAGGGGTCGAACACTGAAGCTTTCTTT
>TRBJ1-2|TRBV10-2|TRBD1|-
CASSLQGAAGGYTF
TGCGCCAGCAGCTTACAGGGGGCTGCCGGTGGCTACACCTTC
>TRBJ1-2|TRBV10-3|TRBD1|-
CAINTMTGNQGYTF
TGTGCCATCAATACAATGACAGGGAATCAAGGCTACACCTTC
>TRBJ1-4|TRBV29-1|-|-
CSVAQGNEKLFF
TGCAGCGTTGCCCAGGGGAATGAAAAACTGTTTTTT
>TRBJ2-7|TRBV6-1|-|many
CASSDHRVYYEQYF
TGTGCCAGCAGTGACCACAGGGTTTACTACGAGCAGTACTTC
>TRBJ1-6|TRBV10-3|TRBD1|-
CAISDQGEHNSPLHF
TGTGCCATCAGTGATCAGGGGGAACATAATTCACCCCTCCACTTT
>TRBJ2-2|TRBV2|-|many
CASGGRGWNTGELFF
TGTGCCAGCGGGGGGCGAGGTTGGAACACCGGGGAGCTGTTTTTT
>TRBJ1-2|TRBV5-6|-|many
CASTPTGTGLGYTF
TGTGCCAGCACCCCGACCGGGACCGGACTCGGCTACACCTTC
>TRBJ2-5|TRBV11-2|-|once
CASSPQGGRETQYF
TGTGCCAGCAGCCCACAGGGTGGGCGAGAGACCCAGTACTTC
>TRBJ1-6|TRBV5-1|TRBD1|-
CASSSPGGQGAGETQYF
TGCGCCAGCAGCTCTCCGGGGGGGCAGGGGGCGGGCGAGACCCAGTACTTT
>TRBJ2-5|TRBV29-1|TRBD2|-
CSVDTAGGGETQYF
TGCAGCGTTGATACTGCGGGAGGTGGAGAGACCCAGTACTTC
>TRBJ2-2|TRBV7-2|-|-
CASSLAVPGELFF
TGCGCCAGCAGCTTAGCTGTCCCCGGGGAGCTGTTTTTT
>TRBJ1-2|TRBV5-4|TRBD1|many
CASSLDRGVYGYTF
TGTGCCAGCAGCTTGGACAGGGGCGTTTATGGCTACACCTTC
>TRBJ1-1|TRBV19|-|-
CASSIQGSNTGAFF
TGTGCCAGTAGCATACAGGGTTCGAACACTGGAGCTTTCTTT
>TRBJ2-5|TRBV7-9|-|many
CASSSLRLVVTQYF
TGTGCCAGCAGCTCGCTACGCCTAGTGGTGACCCAGTACTTC
>TRBJ2-3|TRBV12-3/TRBV12-4|-|few
CASSLQDTQYF
TGTGCCAGCAGTTTGCAAGATACGCAGTATTTT
>TRBJ1-6|TRBV30|TRBD1|many
CAWKGQGSPLHF
TGTGCCTGGAAGGGACAGGGTTCACCCCTCCACTTT
>TRBJ2-3|TRBV20-1|-|many
CSASRVSGRMTTTDTQYF
TGCAGTGCTAGTAGAGTTTCGGGTCGGATGACAACAACAGATACGCAGTATTTT
>TRBJ2-7|TRBV2|TRBD2|many
CASSGSSGNYYEQYF
TGTGCCAGCAGTGGGTCTAGCGGGAACTACTACGAGCAGTACTTC
>TRBJ2-7|TRBV10-1|TRBD1|-
CASSESNQDRGQDEQYF
TGCGCCAGCAGTGAGTCGAACCAGGACAGGGGTCAGGACGAGCAGTACTTC
>TRBJ1-6|TRBV7-2|-|-
CASSSPGVWSPLHF
TGTGCCAGCAGCTCCCCGGGGGTTTGGTCACCCCTCCACTTT
>TRBJ2-2|TRBV2|-|medium-sized
CASSEEGHSTGELFF
TGTGCCAGCAGTGAAGAGGGGCACTCCACCGGGGAGCTGTTTTTT
>TRBJ1-1|TRBV5-1|-|medium-sized
CASGHTSRTEAFF
TGCGCCAGCGGGCATACAAGCAGAACTGAAGCTTTCTTT
>TRBJ1-1|TRBV7-9|-|many
CASSRGQSAEAFF
TGTGCCAGCAGCAGGGGCCAGTCCGCTGAAGCTTTCTTT